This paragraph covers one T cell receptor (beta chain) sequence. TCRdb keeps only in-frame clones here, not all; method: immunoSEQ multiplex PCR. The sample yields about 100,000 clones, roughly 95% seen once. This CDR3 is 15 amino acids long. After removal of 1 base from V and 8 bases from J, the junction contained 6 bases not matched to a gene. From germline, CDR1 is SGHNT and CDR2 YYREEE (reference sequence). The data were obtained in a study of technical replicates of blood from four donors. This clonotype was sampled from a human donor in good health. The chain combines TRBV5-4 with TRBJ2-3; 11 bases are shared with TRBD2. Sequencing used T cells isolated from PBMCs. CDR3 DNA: TGTGCCAGCAGCTTGACTAGCGGGAGCCTCCCTACGCAGTATTTT. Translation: CASSLTSGSLPTQYF.